This TCR beta chain was retrieved from a study of T cells in Graves' hyperthyroidism and ophthalmopathy (dated by TCRdb to 2018 to 2020). The study in broad terms: Peripheral blood samples were taken at the time of initial diagnosis, prior to any treatment. To identify TCR V-J signatures that set the groups apart, the researchers used a discovery cohort of 100 or so patients, made up of 40 to 45 with Graves' ophthalmopathy and about 60 with stable Graves' hyperthyroidism. Prospective prediction of ophthalmopathy was tested in an independent validation cohort consisting of 18 to 20 hyperthyroidism patients and some 17 patients who later progressed to ophthalmopathy. The 100 discovery patients were randomly split 7:3 into training and test sets. In addition, the study compared T-cell repertoires in thyroid tissue and in blood from six Graves' hyperthyroidism patients. Once sampling was done, hyperthyroidism patients were given methimazole at a starting dose of 30 mg daily, whereas ophthalmopathy patients were given high-dose intravenous methylprednisolone. The paper describes TCR Vbeta CDR3 sequencing of 135 peripheral blood samples, made up of 40 to 45 ophthalmopathy patients, roughly 80 hyperthyroidism patients and 17 progressor patients.

The full study reports these points: Blood samples also contained most of the expanded thyroid clonotypes (frequency above 0.001), which suggests that blood repertoires may reflect thyroid immune responses. In validation, the model predicted progression to ophthalmopathy with approximately 69% sensitivity and approximately 72% specificity, a median of around six months before onset. Ophthalmopathy was separated from stable hyperthyroidism by a 13 V-J signature model, with approximately 90% sensitivity and about 81% specificity obtained in cross-validation and 80%/75% obtained in testing. Sample size was not statistically predetermined, and investigators were not blinded to group allocation.

Note on this clonotype: What this receptor recognizes is not known. The sample holds no much larger clone one base away, and base qualities are not on file.

TCR beta CDR3 regions were amplified from RNA transcripts. The TCR CDR3 was subjected to a first round of RT-PCR using the HTBI primer set and the Qiagen OneStep RT-PCR kit. Libraries were constructed in a second round of multiplex PCR, after which size selection and purification were performed. Libraries were sequenced paired-end with 100 bp reads on an Illumina HiSeq2000. In the original analysis: SOAPnuke was used to process the raw data, throwing out any read that contained adapters or uncalled bases, had a mean Phred below 15, or lacked an exact constant-primer or identifier match. COPE v1.2.5 was used to merge high-quality paired reads, and clonotypes were defined as unique nucleotide sequences. MiTCR v1.1 was used to align the clonotypes against IMGT TRBV, TRBD and TRBJ reference segments. Analysis was restricted to V-J combinations with a frequency above 0.0001, which covered about 99% of repertoires. The TCS score was defined as F50 (clonal expansion) divided by E x V (chaos), with BLOSUM62-based TCRdist calculated between CDR3 peptides within each V-J. Welch's t-statistics and random forest reduced 514 V-J features to around 14, which were used in a naive Bayes classifier (R e1071). TCRdb ran its own pipeline on the public reads, namely fastp trimming at Q25 and MiXCR clone calling, and kept in-frame beta chains. Each entry is one CDR3 protein sequence, shown with its most common DNA and genes. For this entry, the V and J calls and clone size follow TCRdb and not the study's own pipeline. A total of hundreds of thousands of distinct CDR3 sequences appear in this sample, about 14% of them only once. Approximately 12% of the sample is taken by the ten largest.

The germline V gene sets CDR1 to MDHEN and CDR2 to SYDVKM. The CDR3 goes from the cysteine to the phenylalanine over 15 residues. Only the CDR3 portion is preserved as DNA: 45 bases, with reading frame beginning at the first base. Between the V and J ends, shortened by 2 bases and 7 bases respectively, the junction contains 15 bases. Ophthalmopathy patients had moderately to severely active disease, Clinical Activity Score of at least 3, NOSPECS grade of at least 4, and duration under 3 months. Patients with uncontrolled infections, other autoimmune diseases, pregnancy or lactation were excluded. Clinical symptoms, serum thyroxine and TRAb, thyroid ultrasound, and orbital computed tomography formed the basis for the diagnoses. PBMCs were separated from approximately 10 ml of fresh peripheral blood using Ficoll-Paque density gradient centrifugation. Total RNA was extracted with Trizol reagent, and quality was checked on an Agilent 2100 Bioanalyzer.

The chain is encoded by TRBV28 joined to TRBJ1-5; the D gene is possibly TRBD1, with 5 bases matching. This clonotype was obtained from a woman aged 50 to 60 with Graves' ophthalmopathy. The specimen was blood. The CDR3 reads CASSLVLRAGQPQHF. The sequenced DNA is TGTGCCAGCAGTTTAGTTCTCAGGGCTGGGCAGCCCCAGCATTTT.